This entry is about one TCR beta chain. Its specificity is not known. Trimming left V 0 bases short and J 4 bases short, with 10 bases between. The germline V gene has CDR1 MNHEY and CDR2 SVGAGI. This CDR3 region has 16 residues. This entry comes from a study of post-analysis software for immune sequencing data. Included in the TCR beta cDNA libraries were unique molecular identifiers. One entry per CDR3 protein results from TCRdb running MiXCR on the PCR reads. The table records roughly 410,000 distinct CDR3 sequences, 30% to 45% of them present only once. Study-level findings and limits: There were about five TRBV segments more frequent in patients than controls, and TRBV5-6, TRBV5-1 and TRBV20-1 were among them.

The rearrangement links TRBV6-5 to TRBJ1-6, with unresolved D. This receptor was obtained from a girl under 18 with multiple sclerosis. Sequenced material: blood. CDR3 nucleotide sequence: TGTGCCAGCAGTTACTCGGATCGACTGTATAATTCACCCCTCCACTTT. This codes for CASSYSDRLYNSPLHF.